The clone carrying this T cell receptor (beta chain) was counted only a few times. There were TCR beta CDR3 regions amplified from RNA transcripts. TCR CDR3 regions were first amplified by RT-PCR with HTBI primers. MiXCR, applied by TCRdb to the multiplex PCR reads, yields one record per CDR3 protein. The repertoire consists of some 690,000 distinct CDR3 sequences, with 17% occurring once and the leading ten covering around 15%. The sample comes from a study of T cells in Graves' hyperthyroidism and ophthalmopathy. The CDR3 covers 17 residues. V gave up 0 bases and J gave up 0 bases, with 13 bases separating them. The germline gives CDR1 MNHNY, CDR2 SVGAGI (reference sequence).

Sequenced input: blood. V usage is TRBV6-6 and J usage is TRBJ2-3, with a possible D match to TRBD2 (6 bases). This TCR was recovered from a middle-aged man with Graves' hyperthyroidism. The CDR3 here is CASSYSIGGTSTDTQYF. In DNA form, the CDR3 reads TGTGCCAGCAGTTACTCGATCGGCGGGACCAGCACAGATACGCAGTATTTT.